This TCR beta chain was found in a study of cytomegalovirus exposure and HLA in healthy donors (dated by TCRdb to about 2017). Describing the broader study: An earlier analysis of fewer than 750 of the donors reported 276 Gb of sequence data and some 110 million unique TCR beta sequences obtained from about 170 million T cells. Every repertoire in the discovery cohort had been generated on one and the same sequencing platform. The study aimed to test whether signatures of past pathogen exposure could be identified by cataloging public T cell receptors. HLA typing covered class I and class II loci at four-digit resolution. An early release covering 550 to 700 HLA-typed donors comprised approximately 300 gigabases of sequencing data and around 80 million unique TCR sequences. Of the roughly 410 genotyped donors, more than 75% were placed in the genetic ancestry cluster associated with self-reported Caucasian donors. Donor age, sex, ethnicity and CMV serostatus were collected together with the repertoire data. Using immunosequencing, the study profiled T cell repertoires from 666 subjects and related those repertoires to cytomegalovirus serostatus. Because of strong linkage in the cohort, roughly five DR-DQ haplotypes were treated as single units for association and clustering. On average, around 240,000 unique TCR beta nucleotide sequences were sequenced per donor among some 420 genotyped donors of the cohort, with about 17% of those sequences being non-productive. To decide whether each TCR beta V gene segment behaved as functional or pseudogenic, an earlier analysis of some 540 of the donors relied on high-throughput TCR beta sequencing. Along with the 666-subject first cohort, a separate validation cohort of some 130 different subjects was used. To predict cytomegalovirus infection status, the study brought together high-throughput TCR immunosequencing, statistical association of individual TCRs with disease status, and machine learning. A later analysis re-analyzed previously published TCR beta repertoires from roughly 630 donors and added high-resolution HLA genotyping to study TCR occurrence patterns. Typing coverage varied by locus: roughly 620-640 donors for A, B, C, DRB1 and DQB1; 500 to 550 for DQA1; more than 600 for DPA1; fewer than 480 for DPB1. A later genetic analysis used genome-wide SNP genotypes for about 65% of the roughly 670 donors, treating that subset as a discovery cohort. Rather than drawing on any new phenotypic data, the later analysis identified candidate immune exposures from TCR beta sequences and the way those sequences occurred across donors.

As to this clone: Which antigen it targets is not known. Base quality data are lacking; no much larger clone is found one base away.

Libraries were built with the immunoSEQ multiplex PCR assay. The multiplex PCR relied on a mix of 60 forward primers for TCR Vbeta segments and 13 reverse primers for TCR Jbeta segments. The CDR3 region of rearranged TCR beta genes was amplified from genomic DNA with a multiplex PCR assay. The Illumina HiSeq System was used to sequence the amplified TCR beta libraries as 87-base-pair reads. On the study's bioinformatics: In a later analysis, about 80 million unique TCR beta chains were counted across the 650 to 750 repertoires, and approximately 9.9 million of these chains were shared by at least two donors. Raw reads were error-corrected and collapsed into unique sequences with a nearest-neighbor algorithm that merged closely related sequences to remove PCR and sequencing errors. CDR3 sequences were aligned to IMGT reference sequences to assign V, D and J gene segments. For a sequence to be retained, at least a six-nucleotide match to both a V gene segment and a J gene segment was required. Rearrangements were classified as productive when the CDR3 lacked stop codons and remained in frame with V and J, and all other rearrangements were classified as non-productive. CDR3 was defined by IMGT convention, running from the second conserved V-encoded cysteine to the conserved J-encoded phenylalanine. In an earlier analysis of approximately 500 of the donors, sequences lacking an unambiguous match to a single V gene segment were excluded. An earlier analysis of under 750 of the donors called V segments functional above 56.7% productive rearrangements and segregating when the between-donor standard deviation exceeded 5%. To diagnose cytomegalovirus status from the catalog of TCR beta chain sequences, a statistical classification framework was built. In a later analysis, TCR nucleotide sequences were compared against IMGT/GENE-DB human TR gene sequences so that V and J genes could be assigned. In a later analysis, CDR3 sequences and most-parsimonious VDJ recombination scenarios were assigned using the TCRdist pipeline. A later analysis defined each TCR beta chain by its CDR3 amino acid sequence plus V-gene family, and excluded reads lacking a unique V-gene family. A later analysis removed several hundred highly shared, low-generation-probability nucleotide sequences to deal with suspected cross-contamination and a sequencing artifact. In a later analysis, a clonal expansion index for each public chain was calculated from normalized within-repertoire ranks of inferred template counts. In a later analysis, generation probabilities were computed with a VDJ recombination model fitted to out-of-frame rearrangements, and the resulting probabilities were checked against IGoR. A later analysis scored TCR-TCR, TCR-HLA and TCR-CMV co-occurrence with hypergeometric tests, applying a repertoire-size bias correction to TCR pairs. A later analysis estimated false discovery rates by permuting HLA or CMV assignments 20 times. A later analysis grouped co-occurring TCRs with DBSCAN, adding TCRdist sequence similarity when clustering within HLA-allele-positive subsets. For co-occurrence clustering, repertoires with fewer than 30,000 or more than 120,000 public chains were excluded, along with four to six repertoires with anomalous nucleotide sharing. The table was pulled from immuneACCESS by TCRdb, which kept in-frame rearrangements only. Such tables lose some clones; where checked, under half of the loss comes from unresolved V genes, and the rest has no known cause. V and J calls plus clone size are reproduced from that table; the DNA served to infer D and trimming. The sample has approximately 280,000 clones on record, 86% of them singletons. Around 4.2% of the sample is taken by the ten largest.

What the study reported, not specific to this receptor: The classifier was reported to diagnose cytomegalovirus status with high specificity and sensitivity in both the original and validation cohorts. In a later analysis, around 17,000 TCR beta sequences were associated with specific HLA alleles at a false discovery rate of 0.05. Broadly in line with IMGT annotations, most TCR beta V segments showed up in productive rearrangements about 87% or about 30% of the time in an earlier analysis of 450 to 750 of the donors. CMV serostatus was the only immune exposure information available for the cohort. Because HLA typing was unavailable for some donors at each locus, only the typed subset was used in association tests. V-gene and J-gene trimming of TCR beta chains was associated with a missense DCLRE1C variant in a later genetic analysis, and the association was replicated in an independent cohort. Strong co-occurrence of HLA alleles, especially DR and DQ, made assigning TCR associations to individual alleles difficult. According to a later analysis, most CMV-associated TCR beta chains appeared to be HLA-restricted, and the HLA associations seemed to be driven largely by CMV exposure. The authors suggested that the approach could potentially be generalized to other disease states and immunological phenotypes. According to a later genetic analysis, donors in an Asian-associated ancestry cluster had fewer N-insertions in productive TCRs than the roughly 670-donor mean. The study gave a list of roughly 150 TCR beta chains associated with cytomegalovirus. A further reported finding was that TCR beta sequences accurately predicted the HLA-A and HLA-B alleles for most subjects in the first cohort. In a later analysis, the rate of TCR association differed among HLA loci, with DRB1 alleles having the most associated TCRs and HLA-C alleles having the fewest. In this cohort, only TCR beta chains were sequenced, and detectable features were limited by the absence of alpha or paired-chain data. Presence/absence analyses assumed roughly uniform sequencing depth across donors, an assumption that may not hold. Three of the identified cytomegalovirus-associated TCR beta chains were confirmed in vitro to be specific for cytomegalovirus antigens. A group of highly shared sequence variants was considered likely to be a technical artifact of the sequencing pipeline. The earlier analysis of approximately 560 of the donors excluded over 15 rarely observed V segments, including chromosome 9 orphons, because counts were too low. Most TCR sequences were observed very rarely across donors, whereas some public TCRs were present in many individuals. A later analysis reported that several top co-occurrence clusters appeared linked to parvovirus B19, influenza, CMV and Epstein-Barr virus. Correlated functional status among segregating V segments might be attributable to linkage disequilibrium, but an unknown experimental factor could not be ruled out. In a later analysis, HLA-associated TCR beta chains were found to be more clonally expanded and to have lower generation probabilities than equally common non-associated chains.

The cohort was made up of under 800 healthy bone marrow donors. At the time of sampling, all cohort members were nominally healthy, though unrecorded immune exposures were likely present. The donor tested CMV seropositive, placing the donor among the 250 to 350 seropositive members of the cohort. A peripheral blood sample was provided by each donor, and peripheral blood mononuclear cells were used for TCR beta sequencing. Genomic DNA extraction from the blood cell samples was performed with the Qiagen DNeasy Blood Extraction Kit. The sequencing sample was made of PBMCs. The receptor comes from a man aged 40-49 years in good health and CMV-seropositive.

This receptor has the CDR3 CASRRQGAFPDTIYF. The DNA sequence reads TGTGCCAGCAGGAGGCAGGGGGCTTTTCCGGACACCATATATTTT. The sequence joins TRBV6-1 to TRBJ1-3, with TRBD1 identical over 8 junction bases. V lost 6 bases and J lost 8 bases, and the count of bases not matched to a germline gene is 12. CDR1 MNHNS and CDR2 SASEGT are derived from the germline V gene. The CDR3 numbers 15 residues from cysteine through phenylalanine. Kept here is only the CDR3 DNA, which spans 45 bases and is read in frame from base 1.